These 27 T cell receptor beta chains came from one sample sequenced in a study of T cells in localized non-small cell lung cancer. The protocol was immunoSEQ multiplex PCR, while the TCRdb copy is restricted to in-frame clones and leaves out a portion. The data contain tens of thousands of clones, over 85% of them singletons. The material sequenced was peripheral blood, taken before any cancer treatment. The receptor set was obtained from a female donor over 55 with stage I lung adenocarcinoma.

The chain couples TRBV7-2 to TRBJ1-4; D is unresolved. The germline CDR1 and CDR2 sequences are SGHTA and FQGNSA. Trimming stripped 5 bases from V and 5 bases from J, with 15 bases between. This CDR3 spans 15 amino acids. The DNA for the CDR3 is TGTGCCAGCAGCGTCGTATCTCGCATGAATGAAAAACTGTTTTTT. Translating gives CASSVVSRMNEKLFF.

The chain combines TRBV19 with TRBJ1-5, with a tentative D call TRBD1 (5 bases). Germline CDR1 is LNHDA and CDR2 is SQIVND (reference sequence). This CDR3 is built from 16 residues. The V gene lost 5 bases and the J gene lost 3 bases, with 17 bases spanning the gap. The DNA of the CDR3 is TGTGCCAGTAGTTCGGGACGGGGATCTTCCAATCAGCCCCAGCATTTT. It specifies CASSSGRGSSNQPQHF.

There are a few counts of this clone. V usage is TRBV6-5 and J usage is TRBJ1-1, with D uncertain. The CDR3 extends over 12 amino acids. The germline gives CDR1 MNHEY, CDR2 SVGAGI. Trimming removed 2 bases at V and 4 bases at J, with 5 bases between. As DNA, the CDR3 is TGTGCCAGCAGTTACGGTGGCACTGAAGCTTTCTTT. This gives the protein CASSYGGTEAFF.

The chain couples TRBV18 to TRBJ1-1; the match to TRBD1 covers 7 bases. With 3 bases clipped from V and 1 base from J, the junction kept 5 bases outside the gene matches. This CDR3 has 15 amino acids. In germline, CDR1 is KGHSH, CDR2 LQKENI. The CDR3: CASSPSGQRNTEAFF. CDR3 in DNA: TGTGCCAGCTCACCCTCGGGACAGAGGAACACTGAAGCTTTCTTT.

The rearrangement joins TRBV6-5 to TRBJ1-6; D gene ambiguous. Per germline, CDR1 MNHEY and CDR2 SVGAGI. V was cut by 3 bases and J by 7 bases, with 10 bases left in between. CDR3 length equals 14 residues. The CDR3 DNA reads as TGTGCCAGCAGTTATGGGTTTGAGAATTCACCCCTCCACTTT. It specifies CASSYGFENSPLHF.

This clone was seen a few times. In DNA, the CDR3 is TGTGCCAGCAGCTTACAAGGGACAGGGGCTGAGCAGTTCTTC. Translation: CASSLQGTGAEQFF. The rearrangement uses TRBV7-9 and TRBJ2-1, with 10 positions matching TRBD1. V shed 2 bases and J 9 bases; nucleotides not matched to a gene: 4. The CDR3 runs to 14 residues. Germline CDR1 and CDR2: SEHNR and FQNEAQ (reference sequence). Looking up the rest from reference TRBV7-9 and TRBJ2-1 gives the full variable domain: DTGVSQNPRHKITKRGQNVTFRCDPISEHNRLYWYRQTLGQGPEFLTYFQNEAQLEKSRLLSDRFSAERPKGSFSTLEIQRTEQGDSAMYLCASSLQGTGAEQFFGPGTRLTVL.

This chain joins TRBV7-9 and TRBJ1-2, with 10 positions matching TRBD1. The CDR3 is made up of 18 amino acids. From germline, CDR1 is SEHNR and CDR2 FQNEAQ (reference sequence). V lost 4 bases to trimming and J lost 4 bases; unmatched junction nucleotides: 15. This chain's CDR3 is CASSSPGQGNRLSYGYTF. DNA for the CDR3: TGTGCCAGCAGCTCGCCGGGACAGGGGAACAGATTGAGCTATGGCTACACCTTC.

The chain recombines TRBV14 with TRBJ1-6; D is unclear. The CDR3 length is 14 residues. The V gene lost 5 bases and the J gene lost 6 bases, with 11 bases spanning the gap. CDR1 and CDR2 (germline): SGHDN, FVKESK. CDR3 in amino acids: CASSRVRGNSPLHF. The CDR3 nucleotides read TGTGCCAGCAGCAGGGTCCGTGGTAATTCACCCCTCCACTTT.

The chain has TRBV23-1 and TRBJ2-7; D might be TRBD1 or TRBD2, each matching 6 bases. TRBV23-1 falls under the ORF class, with uncertain function. V gave up 7 bases and J gave up 9 bases, with 16 bases separating them. This CDR3 comprises 12 residues. As DNA, the CDR3 is TGCGCCAGCATTCCGGGGGCGGAAAGGCAGTACGTC. It codes for CASIPGAERQYV.

This chain connects TRBV9 to TRBJ2-1; D is ambiguous. Germline V gene sequence: CDR1 SGDLS, CDR2 YYNGEE. This CDR3 spans 12 amino acids. Trimming shortened V by 5 bases and J by 5 bases, and 8 bases separated the two germline ends. The CDR3 loop is CASSAINNEQFF. DNA for the CDR3: TGTGCCAGCAGTGCCATAAACAATGAGCAGTTCTTC. Based on the CDR3 plus reference TRBV9 and TRBJ2-1, the full variable domain is DSGVTQTPKHLITATGQRVTLRCSPRSGDLSVYWYQQSLDQGLQFLIQYYNGEERAKGNILERFSAQQFPDLHSELNLSSLELGDSALYFCASSAINNEQFFGPGTRLTVL.

J is TRBJ1-5 and V is TRBV6-1, with a possible D match to TRBD1 (6 bases). Germline CDR1 MNHNS, CDR2 SASEGT. V was clipped by 4 bases and J by 6 bases, with 16 bases between them. The CDR3 runs 15 residues. CDR3 DNA sequence: TGTGCCAGCAGTGGCCGGGGGGGGGCGCGTCAGCCCCAGCATTTT. As protein: CASSGRGGARQPQHF.

The gene calls are TRBV10-3 and TRBJ1-1, with D hard to call. V was trimmed by 0 bases and J by 8 bases, leaving 13 bases between them. The CDR3 is 14 amino acids. Looked up from germline, CDR1 is ENHRY and CDR2 is SYGVKD. This CDR3 reads CAISESPSIGEAFF. Written as DNA, the CDR3 is TGTGCCATCAGTGAGTCACCCTCAATTGGGGAAGCTTTCTTT.

The V gene is TRBV10-3, the J gene TRBJ1-2, with D maybe TRBD1 (5 bases). Germline CDR1 reads ENHRY; CDR2 reads SYGVKD. The CDR3 contains 13 residues. Between the trimmed V and J ends, which lost 2 bases and 8 bases, there was a span of 12 bases. Here the CDR3 reads CAISEGMGGGYTF. CDR3 DNA: TGTGCCATCAGTGAGGGGATGGGGGGAGGCTACACCTTC.

The gene calls are TRBV6-5 and TRBJ2-3; 9 nucleotides match TRBD2. Germline lookup yields CDR1 MNHEY and CDR2 SVGAGI. This CDR3 comprises 15 residues. Trimming cost V 4 bases and J 4 bases; bases outside gene matches: 6. The CDR3 bases are TGTGCCAGCAGTTCCTGGCGGGGGGGCGCAGATACGCAGTATTTT. Its protein is CASSSWRGGADTQYF.

The rearrangement joins TRBV13 to TRBJ2-7; 8 bases fit TRBD1. CDR3 length: 15 residues. The germline CDR1 and CDR2 sequences are PRHDT and FYEKMQ (reference sequence). V shed 5 bases and J 2 bases; nucleotides not matched to a gene: 8. This CDR3 is CASSPGGTTAYEQYF. Here the CDR3 DNA reads TGTGCCAGCAGCCCAGGGGGCACAACAGCCTACGAGCAGTACTTC.

This rearrangement joins TRBV29-1 to TRBJ1-4, with a weak D call TRBD1 (5 bases). CDR3 length: 13 residues. Germline V gene data show CDR1 as SQVTM and CDR2 as ANQGSEA. Trimming pared 8 bases from V and 7 bases from J, leaving 17 bases between. CDR3 loop: CSFTGTIGEKLFF. In nucleotides, the CDR3 is TGCAGCTTCACCGGGACGATCGGTGAAAAACTGTTTTTT.

V is TRBV25-1 and J is TRBJ1-2; no clear D. The CDR3 is made up of 16 amino acids. Germline V gene lookup returns CDR1 MGHDK and CDR2 SYGVNS. Trimming took off 1 base at V and 3 bases at J, with 15 bases between the two ends. The CDR3 DNA is TGTGCCAGCAGTGAATTGGAGGGCAGCTACTACTATGGCTACACCTTC. This sequence encodes CASSELEGSYYYGYTF.

The chain recombines TRBV7-9 with TRBJ1-1; possible D gene TRBD1, 5 bases. Germline CDR1 reads SEHNR; CDR2 reads FQNEAQ (reference sequence). V lost 6 bases and J lost 1, with 9 bases in between. The CDR3 is 13 amino acids. The CDR3 loop is CASSQTANTEAFF. The CDR3 bases are TGTGCCAGCAGTCAGACAGCGAACACTGAAGCTTTCTTT.

This chain connects TRBV18 to TRBJ1-1; D gene uncertain. V was cut by 3 bases and J by 0 bases, with 8 bases left in between. Germline V CDR1 and CDR2: KGHSH, LQKENI. The CDR3 has 14 amino acids. The CDR3 loop reads CASSPPSVNTEAFF. The CDR3 DNA sequence: TGTGCCAGCTCACCTCCCTCGGTGAACACTGAAGCTTTCTTT.

The count of this clone is one. The J gene is TRBJ2-1, the V gene TRBV6-5; 13 bases agree with TRBD2. The CDR3 totals 15 residues. CDR1 is MNHEY, CDR2 SVGAGI, per germline. V dropped 4 bases and J dropped 8; count of bases not matched to a gene: 5. CDR3: CASSSTSGGSYEQFF. The CDR3, as DNA: TGTGCCAGCAGTTCGACTAGCGGGGGGTCTTATGAGCAGTTCTTC.

This chain joins TRBV6-1 and TRBJ1-1; a possible D gene is TRBD1 (6 bases). Trimming stripped 6 bases from V and 6 bases from J, with 14 bases between. From germline, CDR1 is MNHNS and CDR2 SASEGT. This CDR3 spans 13 amino acids. As DNA, the CDR3 is TGTGCCAGCAGGGAGACAGGAGACCCTGAAGCTTTCTTT. Its protein product is CASRETGDPEAFF.

This clone turned up a few times. The CDR3 spells CALGARDYTF. In DNA, the CDR3 is TGTGCCTTAGGCGCCCGGGACTACACCTTC. The chain joins TRBV28 to TRBJ1-2, with D unresolved. The germline CDR1 and CDR2 sequences are MDHEN and SYDVKM. This CDR3 has 10 residues. Trimming stripped 11 bases from V and 10 bases from J, with 14 bases between.

The chain recombines TRBV9 with TRBJ2-7; 7 bases are shared with TRBD1. This CDR3 is built from 14 residues. Germline V CDR1 and CDR2: SGDLS, YYNGEE. The ends lost 4 bases at V and 0 bases at J; junction bases unmatched: 4. The DNA for the CDR3 is TGTGCCAGCAGCCCCCGGGACAGCTCCTACGAGCAGTACTTC. It yields the protein CASSPRDSSYEQYF. The complete variable domain, with remaining parts taken from reference TRBV9 and TRBJ2-7, reads DSGVTQTPKHLITATGQRVTLRCSPRSGDLSVYWYQQSLDQGLQFLIQYYNGEERAKGNILERFSAQQFPDLHSELNLSSLELGDSALYFCASSPRDSSYEQYFGPGTRLTVT.

The chain joins TRBV5-1 to TRBJ1-6; 10 positions match TRBD1. This CDR3 has 17 residues. Germline V gene lookup returns CDR1 SGHRS and CDR2 YFSETQ. V shed 4 bases and J 11 bases; nucleotides not matched to a gene: 15. CDR3 protein: CASSVGYGTGEEAPLHF. In nucleotides, the CDR3 is TGCGCCAGCAGCGTCGGATATGGGACAGGGGAAGAGGCACCCCTCCACTTT.

V gene TRBV5-6 combines with J gene TRBJ2-1; 11 bases map to TRBD2. Losses at the gene ends were 4 bases for V and 3 bases for J; bases not matched to a gene: 12. Germline V lookup: CDR1 SGHDT, CDR2 YYEEEE. The CDR3 runs 18 residues. In DNA, the CDR3 is TGTGCCAGCAGCCCCGGACTAGCGGGTTACCTACTCTACAATGAGCAGTTCTTC. Translated: CASSPGLAGYLLYNEQFF.

The chain links TRBV5-1 to TRBJ2-2, with D perhaps matching TRBD1 or TRBD2 (5 bases each). The CDR3 runs to 16 residues. The germline V gene encodes CDR1 SGHRS and CDR2 YFSETQ. V was clipped by 4 bases and J by 1 base, with 14 bases between them. The CDR3 nucleotides are TGCGCCAGCAGCGGGGGATCCTCGGTGAACACCGGGGAGCTGTTTTTT. Translation gives CASSGGSSVNTGELFF.

This clone appeared once. The chain is built from TRBV11-2 and TRBJ1-4; D remains unclear. CDR1 SGHAT and CDR2 FQNNGV come from the germline V gene. This CDR3 has 16 residues. Deletions cut 4 bases from V and 0 bases from J, with 12 bases between. The DNA of the CDR3 is TGTGCCAGCAGCTCCCTGGAGTCAACAACTAATGAAAAACTGTTTTTT. Its protein is CASSSLESTTNEKLFF.